Ten or more counts support the clone carrying this TCR beta chain. The antigen is not known. MiXCR, applied by TCRdb to the 5' RACE reads, yields one record per CDR3 protein. The table shows 800,000 to 900,000 distinct CDR3 sequences, with around 11% occurring only once. Germline V gene data show CDR1 as LGHDT and CDR2 as YNNKEL (reference sequence). This CDR3 is 12 amino acids long. V was trimmed by 1 base and J by 10 bases, leaving 10 bases between them. This sample is part of a study of CD8 T cells in ankylosing spondylitis. Findings and limits, study-wide: Roughly 8 highly homologous variants made up a TCR beta motif, and this motif appeared characteristic of ankylosing spondylitis blood.

The clonotype comes from a male donor with ankylosing spondylitis. The chain carries TRBV3-1 and TRBJ1-1, with D possibly matching TRBD1 (5 bases). The source material was blood, either unsorted or a sorted T cell fraction (not recorded which). The CDR3 DNA follows: TGTGCCAGCAGCCAAGGACGCGGGGGAGCTTTCTTT. The encoded protein is CASSQGRGGAFF.